These T cell receptor beta chains were read from a single sample in a study of radiotherapy plus CTLA-4 blockade in lung cancer. Produced via immunoSEQ multiplex PCR; TCRdb's table is partial and in-frame only. The table shows 40,000 to 60,000 clones, with roughly 90% occurring only once. This sample comprised peripheral blood, obtained from a patient treated with radiotherapy plus ipilimumab. These receptors were obtained from a human donor with non-small cell lung cancer that progressed on radiotherapy plus ipilimumab. Some clones in this sample may be carry-over from other donors' samples. CDR3s include the opening cysteine and the closing phenylalanine or tryptophan. A D gene is named only where the DNA matches it firmly. Size tells how often a clone was seen (once, few, many) or the class of an expanded clone, and some rows leave it out.

j_call: TRBJ2-1; v_call: TRBV4-3; cdr3_length: 16; d_call: TRBD2; clone_size: .; cdr3_aa: CASSQVAGLAGNEQFF; cdr3_nt: TGCGCCAGCAGCCAAGTAGCGGGACTAGCGGGAAATGAGCAGTTCTTC
j_call: TRBJ2-1; v_call: TRBV9; cdr3_length: 17; d_call: TRBD2; clone_size: .; cdr3_aa: CASTGTSGKSSYNEQFF; cdr3_nt: TGTGCCAGCACGGGGACTAGCGGGAAGAGCTCCTACAATGAGCAGTTCTTC
j_call: TRBJ1-2; v_call: TRBV19; cdr3_length: 12; d_call: TRBD1; clone_size: .; cdr3_aa: CASSDRGSGYTF; cdr3_nt: TGTGCCAGTAGTGACAGGGGATCTGGCTACACCTTC
j_call: TRBJ2-1; v_call: TRBV7-2; cdr3_length: 16; d_call: TRBD2; clone_size: .; cdr3_aa: CASSLYWTSGYNEQFF; cdr3_nt: TGTGCCAGCAGCTTATATTGGACTAGCGGGTACAATGAGCAGTTCTTC
j_call: TRBJ2-2; v_call: TRBV19; cdr3_length: 12; d_call: .; clone_size: .; cdr3_aa: CASSSRGGELFF; cdr3_nt: TGTGCCAGTAGTTCAAGGGGCGGGGAGCTGTTTTTT
j_call: TRBJ2-2; v_call: TRBV7-3; cdr3_length: 14; d_call: .; clone_size: .; cdr3_aa: CASSSNSNTGELFF; cdr3_nt: TGTGCCAGCAGCTCTAACTCGAACACCGGGGAGCTGTTTTTT
j_call: TRBJ1-2; v_call: TRBV11-2; cdr3_length: 19; d_call: TRBD1; clone_size: .; cdr3_aa: CASSPIRGTVKELMFRYTF; cdr3_nt: TGTGCCAGCAGCCCAATAAGAGGGACAGTTAAGGAATTGATGTTCCGCTACACCTTC
j_call: TRBJ2-7; v_call: TRBV11-2; cdr3_length: 16; d_call: TRBD2; clone_size: .; cdr3_aa: CASSLEGAGATYEQYF; cdr3_nt: TGTGCCAGCAGCTTAGAAGGGGCGGGAGCAACCTACGAGCAGTACTTC
j_call: TRBJ2-7; v_call: TRBV7-8; cdr3_length: 15; d_call: TRBD2; clone_size: .; cdr3_aa: CASSFSVASGSEQYF; cdr3_nt: TGTGCCAGCAGCTTTTCCGTGGCTAGCGGGAGCGAGCAGTACTTC
j_call: TRBJ2-7; v_call: TRBV27; cdr3_length: 13; d_call: TRBD1; clone_size: .; cdr3_aa: CASSLATGYEQYF; cdr3_nt: TGTGCCAGCAGTTTAGCGACAGGGTATGAGCAGTACTTC
j_call: TRBJ2-1; v_call: TRBV5-1; cdr3_length: 15; d_call: TRBD2; clone_size: .; cdr3_aa: CASRKLAGDYNEQFF; cdr3_nt: TGCGCCAGCAGAAAACTAGCGGGAGACTACAATGAGCAGTTCTTC
j_call: TRBJ1-2; v_call: TRBV2; cdr3_length: 14; d_call: TRBD1; clone_size: .; cdr3_aa: CASSEGQGDYGYTF; cdr3_nt: TGTGCCAGCAGTGAGGGACAGGGCGACTATGGCTACACCTTC
j_call: TRBJ2-5; v_call: TRBV5-1; cdr3_length: 17; d_call: TRBD2; clone_size: once; cdr3_aa: CASSPGTSGRAQETQYF; cdr3_nt: TGCGCCAGCAGCCCTGGGACTAGCGGGAGGGCTCAAGAGACCCAGTACTTC
j_call: TRBJ1-2; v_call: TRBV6-1; cdr3_length: 14; d_call: .; clone_size: few; cdr3_aa: CASSEAPQGHGYTF; cdr3_nt: TGTGCCAGCAGTGAAGCGCCCCAGGGCCATGGCTACACCTTC
j_call: TRBJ2-2; v_call: TRBV2; cdr3_length: 16; d_call: .; clone_size: .; cdr3_aa: CASSELGAPTAGELFF; cdr3_nt: TGTGCCAGCAGTGAATTGGGGGCGCCGACCGCCGGGGAGCTGTTTTTT
j_call: TRBJ1-1; v_call: TRBV6-4; cdr3_length: 14; d_call: TRBD1; clone_size: .; cdr3_aa: CASKSDRGSTEAFF; cdr3_nt: TGTGCCAGCAAATCGGACAGGGGGAGCACTGAAGCTTTCTTT
j_call: TRBJ1-5; v_call: TRBV15; cdr3_length: 14; d_call: .; clone_size: .; cdr3_aa: CATSRRTARQPQHF; cdr3_nt: TGTGCCACCAGCAGAAGGACAGCTCGTCAGCCCCAGCATTTT
j_call: TRBJ2-1; v_call: TRBV29-1; cdr3_length: 13; d_call: .; clone_size: .; cdr3_aa: CSVGQGGSNEQFF; cdr3_nt: TGCAGCGTTGGACAGGGAGGATCCAATGAGCAGTTCTTC
j_call: TRBJ2-1; v_call: TRBV4-1; cdr3_length: 17; d_call: TRBD2; clone_size: .; cdr3_aa: CASSPTGTSGLYNEQFF; cdr3_nt: TGCGCCAGCAGCCCTACCGGGACTAGCGGACTTTACAATGAGCAGTTCTTC
j_call: TRBJ1-1; v_call: TRBV6-6; cdr3_length: 13; d_call: .; clone_size: .; cdr3_aa: CASSPTLVTEAFF; cdr3_nt: TGTGCCAGCAGTCCGACTCTAGTGACTGAAGCTTTCTTT
j_call: TRBJ1-4; v_call: TRBV15; cdr3_length: 14; d_call: TRBD1; clone_size: few; cdr3_aa: CATSTPGQDEKLFF; cdr3_nt: TGTGCCACCAGCACTCCTGGACAGGATGAAAAACTGTTTTTT
j_call: TRBJ2-7; v_call: TRBV5-1; cdr3_length: 16; d_call: TRBD1; clone_size: .; cdr3_aa: CASSEGGTGTFWEQYF; cdr3_nt: TGCGCCAGCAGTGAGGGCGGGACAGGGACTTTTTGGGAGCAGTACTTC
j_call: TRBJ2-6; v_call: TRBV6-4; cdr3_length: 12; d_call: .; clone_size: .; cdr3_aa: CASSDSLNVLTF; cdr3_nt: TGTGCCAGCAGTGACTCCCTCAACGTCCTGACTTTC
j_call: TRBJ2-1; v_call: TRBV27; cdr3_length: 15; d_call: TRBD1; clone_size: .; cdr3_aa: CASSSTGGGYNEQFF; cdr3_nt: TGTGCCAGCAGTTCAACAGGGGGCGGCTACAATGAGCAGTTCTTC
j_call: TRBJ2-5; v_call: TRBV10-3; cdr3_length: 13; d_call: .; clone_size: .; cdr3_aa: CAISQGGQETQYF; cdr3_nt: TGTGCCATCAGTCAGGGTGGCCAAGAGACCCAGTACTTC
j_call: TRBJ1-2; v_call: TRBV27; cdr3_length: 13; d_call: .; clone_size: .; cdr3_aa: CASSPGRFEGYTF; cdr3_nt: TGTGCCAGCAGTCCCGGCAGGTTTGAGGGCTACACCTTC
j_call: TRBJ1-1; v_call: TRBV4-2; cdr3_length: 15; d_call: .; clone_size: .; cdr3_aa: CASSQGAGGNTEAFF; cdr3_nt: TGTGCCAGCAGCCAAGGGGCCGGGGGGAACACTGAAGCTTTCTTT
j_call: TRBJ2-3; v_call: TRBV10-3; cdr3_length: 14; d_call: .; clone_size: .; cdr3_aa: CAISESYGGDTQYF; cdr3_nt: TGTGCCATCAGTGAGTCTTACGGCGGAGATACGCAGTATTTT
j_call: TRBJ1-1; v_call: TRBV5-1; cdr3_length: 14; d_call: .; clone_size: once; cdr3_aa: CASGSPEGLTEAFF; cdr3_nt: TGCGCCAGCGGATCGCCGGAGGGGCTCACTGAAGCTTTCTTT
j_call: TRBJ2-1; v_call: TRBV10-2; cdr3_length: 15; d_call: TRBD2; clone_size: .; cdr3_aa: CASSDASGSLNEQFF; cdr3_nt: TGCGCCAGCAGTGATGCTAGCGGGAGCTTGAATGAGCAGTTCTTC
j_call: TRBJ1-2; v_call: TRBV4-2; cdr3_length: 14; d_call: .; clone_size: .; cdr3_aa: CASSQERLFYGYTF; cdr3_nt: TGTGCCAGCAGCCAAGAGCGGCTTTTCTATGGCTACACCTTC
j_call: TRBJ2-6; v_call: TRBV4-1; cdr3_length: 15; d_call: .; clone_size: .; cdr3_aa: CASSPDSSGANVLTF; cdr3_nt: TGCGCCAGCAGTCCGGACAGCTCTGGGGCCAACGTCCTGACTTTC
j_call: TRBJ2-1; v_call: TRBV11-2; cdr3_length: 14; d_call: .; clone_size: .; cdr3_aa: CASSPQGRDNEQFF; cdr3_nt: TGTGCCAGCAGCCCCCAGGGGAGGGACAATGAGCAGTTCTTC
j_call: TRBJ1-2; v_call: TRBV29-1; cdr3_length: 18; d_call: TRBD1; clone_size: .; cdr3_aa: CSVEVGFFRDREDYGYTF; cdr3_nt: TGCAGCGTTGAAGTGGGGTTTTTCCGGGACAGGGAAGACTATGGCTACACCTTC
j_call: TRBJ2-5; v_call: TRBV6-1; cdr3_length: 16; d_call: TRBD2; clone_size: .; cdr3_aa: CASSEYGRGGQETQYF; cdr3_nt: TGTGCCAGCAGTGAATATGGGAGGGGAGGACAAGAGACCCAGTACTTC
j_call: TRBJ2-7; v_call: TRBV7-7; cdr3_length: 14; d_call: TRBD1; clone_size: .; cdr3_aa: CASSPGQGWYEQYF; cdr3_nt: TGTGCCAGCAGCCCAGGACAGGGTTGGTACGAGCAGTACTTC
j_call: TRBJ1-4; v_call: TRBV5-1; cdr3_length: 15; d_call: .; clone_size: once; cdr3_aa: CASSLVGSSNEKLFF; cdr3_nt: TGCGCCAGCAGCTTGGTGGGCAGTTCTAATGAAAAACTGTTTTTT
j_call: TRBJ1-2; v_call: TRBV14; cdr3_length: 12; d_call: .; clone_size: .; cdr3_aa: CASSDTSYGYTF; cdr3_nt: TGTGCCAGCAGCGACACGAGCTATGGCTACACCTTC
j_call: TRBJ2-2; v_call: TRBV6-5; cdr3_length: 15; d_call: TRBD2; clone_size: few; cdr3_aa: CASSYLAGVRGELFF; cdr3_nt: TGTGCCAGCAGTTACTTGGCGGGAGTAAGGGGGGAGCTGTTTTTT
j_call: TRBJ2-4; v_call: TRBV7-8; cdr3_length: 14; d_call: .; clone_size: .; cdr3_aa: CASSLGRQPNIQYF; cdr3_nt: TGTGCCAGCAGCTTAGGTCGACAGCCAAACATTCAGTACTTC
j_call: TRBJ1-1; v_call: TRBV19; cdr3_length: 13; d_call: .; clone_size: .; cdr3_aa: CASSRQQATEAFF; cdr3_nt: TGTGCCAGTAGCCGCCAGCAAGCGACTGAAGCTTTCTTT
j_call: TRBJ2-1; v_call: TRBV7-2; cdr3_length: 16; d_call: TRBD2; clone_size: .; cdr3_aa: CASSLVSAGAIIEQFF; cdr3_nt: TGTGCCAGCAGCTTAGTCTCAGCGGGAGCAATAATTGAGCAGTTCTTC
j_call: TRBJ1-6; v_call: TRBV6-5; cdr3_length: 14; d_call: .; clone_size: few; cdr3_aa: CASKKVYRDSPLHF; cdr3_nt: TGTGCCAGCAAAAAAGTTTACAGGGATTCACCCCTCCACTTT
j_call: TRBJ2-3; v_call: TRBV7-2; cdr3_length: 15; d_call: TRBD2; clone_size: .; cdr3_aa: CASSYLSGDTDTQYF; cdr3_nt: TGTGCCAGCAGCTATCTTAGCGGGGACACAGATACGCAGTATTTT
j_call: TRBJ1-2; v_call: TRBV29-1; cdr3_length: 12; d_call: TRBD1; clone_size: once; cdr3_aa: CSVRTGTYGYTF; cdr3_nt: TGCAGCGTTCGGACAGGGACCTATGGCTACACCTTC
j_call: TRBJ2-7; v_call: TRBV11-1; cdr3_length: 15; d_call: TRBD2; clone_size: .; cdr3_aa: CASSMGTSGTYEQYF; cdr3_nt: TGTGCCAGCAGCATGGGGACTAGCGGAACCTACGAGCAGTACTTC